The 4 T cell receptor beta chains below come from one sample, sequenced in a study of technical replicates of blood from a handful of donors. TCRdb keeps only in-frame clones here, not all; method: immunoSEQ multiplex PCR. There are approximately 90,000 clones in the sample; 95% occur only once, and about 0.26% lies in the top ten. The sample consisted of T cells isolated from PBMCs. These receptors all come from a human donor in good health.

This clone has more than one count but fewer than ten. This sequence joins TRBV4-2 and TRBJ2-7; 8 bases are shared with TRBD2. Germline-derived CDR1 and CDR2 are LGHNA and YNFKEQ. The CDR3 spans 15 residues. V lost 4 bases, J lost 5 bases, and 10 bases stayed unmatched. This chain's CDR3 is CASSRRTSNFDEQYF. The CDR3 DNA sequence: TGTGCCAGCAGCCGCCGGACTAGCAACTTTGACGAGCAGTACTTC.

The chain recombines TRBV11-2 with TRBJ2-2; maybe TRBD1 (5 bases). The CDR3 spans 18 residues. CDR1 and CDR2 from the germline V gene are SGHAT and FQNNGV. Trimming removed 6 bases from V and 4 bases from J, with 24 bases in between. Written as DNA, the CDR3 is TGTGCCAGCAGGACTTGGGGCAGGGCCCGCTCACTCACCGGGGAGCTGTTTTTT. It is translated as CASRTWGRARSLTGELFF.

This chain links TRBV28 with TRBJ2-6; 7 bases agree with TRBD1. In germline, CDR1 is MDHEN, CDR2 SYDVKM. The CDR3 extends over 17 amino acids. Germline trimming cut 5 bases from V and 0 bases from J; bases unmatched to any gene: 7. CDR3 sequence (DNA): TGTGCCAGCAGTATCCCCGGGACAGTCTCTGGGGCCAACGTCCTGACTTTC. It is translated as CASSIPGTVSGANVLTF.

The chain employs TRBV18 and TRBJ2-7, with 11 nucleotides matching TRBD2. CDR3 size: 16 residues. The V gene's germline CDR1 is KGHSH and CDR2 LQKENI. Unmatched junction bases numbered 11, after V lost 6 bases and J lost 4 bases. The DNA for the CDR3 is TGTGCCAGCTCCCCTTCTAGCGGGAGGCTCGGTTACGAGCAGTACTTC. This encodes CASSPSSGRLGYEQYF.